The source of this T cell receptor (beta chain) is a study of identical twins. Study-level points and caveats: Partial confounding of zero-insertion analyses by invariant MAIT and iNKT cells was possible. The authors drew conclusions from cross-sectional statistical analysis rather than following the same donors.

TCRdb reprocessed the 5' RACE reads via MiXCR and lists one record per CDR3 protein. The sample yields some 240,000 distinct CDR3 sequences, roughly 8.7% seen once. Per germline, CDR1 MNHEY and CDR2 SMNVEV (reference sequence). Trimming pared 7 bases from V and 3 bases from J, leaving 19 bases between. This CDR3 has 15 amino acids. This clonotype showed up just a few times. Antigen unknown. Only healthy Caucasians were enrolled as donors. The same specimen was also included in a second study, on yellow fever vaccine responses in identical twins.

The receptor comes from a woman aged 18-35 years in good health. The genes are TRBV27 and TRBJ2-7, with D possibly being TRBD2 (6 bases). The source material was CD8+ T cells sorted from blood. The CDR3 DNA reads TGTGCCAGCAATCGAGGGAGCGGGCCCTTCTACGAGCAGTACTTC. Translation: CASNRGSGPFYEQYF.